This T cell receptor (beta chain) was obtained from a study of shared clonotypes between healthy human individuals. Germline V lookup: CDR1 KGHSH, CDR2 LQKENI. This CDR3 has 16 residues. The V and J ends lost 3 bases and 7 bases, in that order; junction bases with no gene match: 4. Several immunoSEQ plates received, in even portions, the genomic DNA of each subset. Template for every sorted-subset replicate PCR totaled 150 to 250 ng DNA, around 32,000 T cell genomes. Original processing methods: Because ImmunoSEQ provided only junction sequences with no quality scores, the filtering differed. Assay: immunoSEQ multiplex PCR; the TCRdb copy retains only in-frame clones and omits some. The D gene and trimming were derived from the DNA, and the V and J assignments and clone size from that table. The profile shows around 2.5 million clones, more than 85% of them singletons.

The sequenced sample consisted of naive CD4+ T cells from PBMCs. Documented subset: CD45RA+ positively selected. The chain couples TRBV18 to TRBJ2-2; 14 bases are a match to TRBD2. This sequence originates from a man aged 18 to 30 in good health. Some clones in this sample may be carry-over from other donors' samples. The CDR3 sequence: CASSPGTSGSGGELFF. CDR3 DNA: TGTGCCAGCTCACCCGGGACTAGCGGGAGCGGCGGGGAGCTGTTTTTT.